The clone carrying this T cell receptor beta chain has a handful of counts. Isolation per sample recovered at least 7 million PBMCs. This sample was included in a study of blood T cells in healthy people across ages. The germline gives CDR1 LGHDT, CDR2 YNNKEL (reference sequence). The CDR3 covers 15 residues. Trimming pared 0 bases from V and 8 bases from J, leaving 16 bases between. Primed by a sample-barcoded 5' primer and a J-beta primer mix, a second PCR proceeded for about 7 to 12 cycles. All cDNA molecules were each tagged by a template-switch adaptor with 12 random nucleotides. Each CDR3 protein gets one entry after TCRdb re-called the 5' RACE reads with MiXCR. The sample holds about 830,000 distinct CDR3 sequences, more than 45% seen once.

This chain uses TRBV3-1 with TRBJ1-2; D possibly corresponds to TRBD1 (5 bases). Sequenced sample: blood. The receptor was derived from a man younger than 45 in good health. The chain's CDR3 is CASSQDFSGGRGYTF. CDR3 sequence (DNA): TGTGCCAGCAGCCAAGATTTCAGCGGGGGACGAGGCTACACCTTC.